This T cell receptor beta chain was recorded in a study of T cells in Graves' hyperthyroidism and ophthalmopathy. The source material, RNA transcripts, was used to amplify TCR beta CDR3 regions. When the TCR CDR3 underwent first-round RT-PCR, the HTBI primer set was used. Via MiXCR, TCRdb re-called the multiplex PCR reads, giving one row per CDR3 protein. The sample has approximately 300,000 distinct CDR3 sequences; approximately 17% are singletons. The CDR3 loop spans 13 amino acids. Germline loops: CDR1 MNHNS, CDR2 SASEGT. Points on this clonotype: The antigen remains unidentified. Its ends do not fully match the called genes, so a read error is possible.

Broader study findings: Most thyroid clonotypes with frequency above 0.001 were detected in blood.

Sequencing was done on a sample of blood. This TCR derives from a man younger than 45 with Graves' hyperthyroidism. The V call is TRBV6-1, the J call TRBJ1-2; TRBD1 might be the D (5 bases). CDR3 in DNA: TGTGCCAGCAGTAAACAGGAGAACTATGGCCACACCTTC. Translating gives CASSKQENYGHTF.